This T cell receptor beta chain was retrieved from a study of OX40 agonist ivuxolimab in advanced cancers. Study-wide context: Having had anti-PD-1, anti-PD-L1 or anti-CTLA-4 therapy before was allowed, and over 35% had some. Notes on the study in general: Normalized T-cell clonal expansion was also low in some nonresponders.

On this clone: Its antigen is unknown.

TCRdb's copy holds only in-frame clones and misses some; the assay was immunoSEQ multiplex PCR. The sample shows about 48,000 clones, approximately 84% of them seen only once. Germline V gives CDR1 LGHNA, CDR2 YSLEER. V was pared by 4 bases and J by 7 bases, with 17 bases between. The CDR3 covers 14 residues. The chain joins TRBV4-3 to TRBJ2-7; D not resolved. The clonotype was recovered from an adult with an advanced solid tumor such as melanoma, head and neck, liver or kidney cancer. Here the sequenced sample was CD4+ or CD8+ T cells sorted from blood, taken in a trial of the OX40 agonist ivuxolimab. The CDR3 coding sequence is TGCGCCAGCAGCCCTCGGACCCCCTTGGGAGAGCAGTACTTC. Translated, it gives CASSPRTPLGEQYF.